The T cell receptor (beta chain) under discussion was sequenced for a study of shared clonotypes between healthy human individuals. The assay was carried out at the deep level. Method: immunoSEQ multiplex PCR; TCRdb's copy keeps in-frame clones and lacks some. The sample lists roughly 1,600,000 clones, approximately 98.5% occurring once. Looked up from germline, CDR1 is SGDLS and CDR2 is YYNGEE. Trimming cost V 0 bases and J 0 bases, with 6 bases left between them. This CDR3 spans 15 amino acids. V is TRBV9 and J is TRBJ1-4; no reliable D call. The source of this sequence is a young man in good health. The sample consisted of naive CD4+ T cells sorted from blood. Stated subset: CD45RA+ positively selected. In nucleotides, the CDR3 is TGTGCCAGCAGCGTAGCGACGGCAACTAATGAAAAACTGTTTTTT. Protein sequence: CASSVATATNEKLFF.